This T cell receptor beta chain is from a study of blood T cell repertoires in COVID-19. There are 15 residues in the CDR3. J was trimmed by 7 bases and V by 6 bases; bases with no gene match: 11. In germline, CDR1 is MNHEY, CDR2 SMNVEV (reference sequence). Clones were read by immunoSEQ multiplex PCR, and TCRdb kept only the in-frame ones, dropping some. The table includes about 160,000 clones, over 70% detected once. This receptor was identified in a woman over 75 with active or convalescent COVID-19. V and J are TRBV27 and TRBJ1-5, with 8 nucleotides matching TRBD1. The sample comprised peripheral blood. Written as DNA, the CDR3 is TGTGCCAGCAGACCCGTCTCAGACAGGGGCCAGCCCCAGCATTTT. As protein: CASRPVSDRGQPQHF.